The clone carrying this TCR beta chain was found once. No antigen is known for it. This sample was taken from a study of cytomegalovirus exposure and HLA in healthy donors. The V and J ends lost 3 bases and 4 bases respectively, with 12 bases between them. CDR1 MNHEY and CDR2 SMNVEV come from the germline V gene (reference sequence). The CDR3 is 14 residues long. The PCR ran on 60 Vbeta and 13 Jbeta primers. TCRdb's copy holds only in-frame clones and misses some; the assay was immunoSEQ multiplex PCR. The sample consists of some 190,000 clones, around 80% of them appearing once. Whole-study results and caveats: Trimming of TCR beta V- and J-genes showed a link, identified in a later analysis, to a missense DCLRE1C variant. Sequencing depth roughly uniform across donors was assumed in presence/absence analyses. Among donors in an Asian-associated ancestry cluster, a later analysis reportedly found fewer N-insertions than the roughly 700-donor mean. Information on immune exposure was restricted to one variable (CMV serostatus).

The receptor's source is a man younger than 30 in good health and CMV-seronegative. The V gene is TRBV27, the J gene TRBJ2-5, with TRBD2 as a possible D gene (5 bases). Sequenced input: PBMCs. The CDR3 here is CASSFRGSRETQYF. CDR3 in DNA: TGTGCCAGCAGTTTTCGTGGGAGCCGAGAGACCCAGTACTTC.